This T cell receptor beta chain was retrieved from a study of T cells in Graves' hyperthyroidism and ophthalmopathy. On the study more broadly: Upon initial diagnosis and before any treatment, peripheral blood was collected. General study findings and limits: Separation of ophthalmopathy from stable hyperthyroidism was achieved by a 13 V-J model.

The CDR3 contains 11 residues. Germline V CDR1 and CDR2: SQVTM, ANQGSEA. V lost 6 bases and J 6 bases, leaving 10 bases between the germline ends. Amplification of TCR beta CDR3 regions used RNA as the template. The TCR CDR3 was amplified in a first-round RT-PCR using the HTBI primer set. From the multiplex PCR reads, TCRdb called clonotypes with MiXCR, one entry per CDR3 protein. The sample has roughly 300,000 distinct CDR3 sequences; roughly 18% are singletons. This clonotype was seen at least ten times. The antigen remains unidentified. The source is a woman in her forties or fifties with Graves' hyperthyroidism. Material for sequencing was blood. The J gene is TRBJ2-3, the V gene TRBV29-1; D remains unclear. The DNA of the CDR3 is TGCAGCGTACGATTTTACGATACGCAGTATTTT. It is translated as CSVRFYDTQYF.